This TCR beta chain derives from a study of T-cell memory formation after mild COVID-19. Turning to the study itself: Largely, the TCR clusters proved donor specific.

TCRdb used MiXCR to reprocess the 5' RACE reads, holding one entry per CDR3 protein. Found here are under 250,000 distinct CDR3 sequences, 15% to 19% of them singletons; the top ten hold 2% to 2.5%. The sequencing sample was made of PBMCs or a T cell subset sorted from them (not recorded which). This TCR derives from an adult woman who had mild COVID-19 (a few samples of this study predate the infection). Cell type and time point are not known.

CDR3 amino acids: CASSPDKGPEQYF. In DNA form, the CDR3 reads TGTGCCAGCAGCCCCGATAAGGGGCCCGAGCAGTACTTC. The rearrangement links TRBV7-9 to TRBJ2-7, with D maybe TRBD1 (5 bases). V lost 5 bases and J 6 bases, leaving 14 bases between the germline ends. Germline V lookup: CDR1 SEHNR, CDR2 FQNEAQ (reference sequence). The CDR3 loop spans 13 amino acids. The variable domain in full, with the rest retrieved from reference TRBV7-9 and TRBJ2-7, is DTGVSQNPRHKITKRGQNVTFRCDPISEHNRLYWYRQTLGQGPEFLTYFQNEAQLEKSRLLSDRFSAERPKGSFSTLEIQRTEQGDSAMYLCASSPDKGPEQYFGPGTRLTVT.